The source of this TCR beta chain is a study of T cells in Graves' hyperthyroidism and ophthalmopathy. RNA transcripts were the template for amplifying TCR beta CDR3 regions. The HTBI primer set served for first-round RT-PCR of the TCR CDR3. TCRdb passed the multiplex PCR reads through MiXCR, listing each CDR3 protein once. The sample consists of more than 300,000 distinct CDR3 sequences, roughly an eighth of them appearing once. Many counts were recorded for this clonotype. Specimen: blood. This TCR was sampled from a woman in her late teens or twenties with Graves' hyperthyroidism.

The CDR3 region is CASSNGQGVQPQHF. CDR3 nucleotide sequence: TGTGCCAGCAGCAACGGACAGGGAGTTCAGCCCCAGCATTTT. This chain uses TRBV7-2 with TRBJ1-5; 8 bases agree with TRBD1. V was pared by 5 bases and J by 6 bases, with 6 bases of the junction left unmatched. Germline lookup yields CDR1 SGHTA and CDR2 FQGNSA. The CDR3 runs 14 residues.